This T cell receptor (beta chain) is drawn from a study of OX40 agonist ivuxolimab in advanced cancers. Study-level background: Patients were treated with intravenous ivuxolimab, dosed at 0.01 to 10 mg/kg and infused every 2 weeks. There were three patients with partial responses, one having hepatocellular carcinoma and two cutaneous melanoma. Those treated in dose escalation had hepatocellular carcinoma, melanoma, renal cell cancer or head and neck cancer.

Libraries were prepared by immunoSEQ multiplex PCR; TCRdb keeps only in-frame clonotypes and omits some of them. This table holds tens of thousands of clones, roughly 87% found once. With V trimmed by 4 bases and J by 1 base, 2 bases remained unmatched. This CDR3 region has 14 residues. Germline V gives CDR1 PRHDT, CDR2 FYEKMQ (reference sequence). This clone was seen just once. The clonotype was recovered from an adult with an advanced solid tumor such as melanoma, head and neck, liver or kidney cancer. The chain links TRBV13 to TRBJ2-3; 7 bases are a match to TRBD2. The material sequenced was CD4+ or CD8+ T cells sorted from blood, taken in a trial of the OX40 agonist ivuxolimab. CDR3: CASSSTSGTDTQYF. CDR3 DNA sequence: TGTGCCAGCAGCTCTACTAGCGGCACAGATACGCAGTATTTT.